This T cell receptor (beta chain) was captured by sequencing in a study of untreated major depressive disorder. Study results and limitations: The small study sample limits how generally findings apply.

From thawed PBMCs, CD4+ T cells were purified by negative selection. For this clone: The antigen is not known.

Profiled with immunoSEQ multiplex PCR; TCRdb holds only in-frame clones, not every one. The profile shows about 20,000 clones, around 87% of them singletons. V gave up 7 bases and J gave up 2 bases, with 8 bases separating them. The germline CDR1 and CDR2 sequences are MNHNY and SVGAGI (reference sequence). The CDR3 consists of 13 residues. The TCR originated in a woman aged 25 to 39 in good health. This chain joins TRBV6-6 and TRBJ1-4; D call uncertain. Sequencing was performed on CD4+ T cells from PBMCs. The CDR3 nucleotides read TGTGCCAGCACCGGACGGACTAATGAAAAACTGTTTTTT. Protein: CASTGRTNEKLFF.